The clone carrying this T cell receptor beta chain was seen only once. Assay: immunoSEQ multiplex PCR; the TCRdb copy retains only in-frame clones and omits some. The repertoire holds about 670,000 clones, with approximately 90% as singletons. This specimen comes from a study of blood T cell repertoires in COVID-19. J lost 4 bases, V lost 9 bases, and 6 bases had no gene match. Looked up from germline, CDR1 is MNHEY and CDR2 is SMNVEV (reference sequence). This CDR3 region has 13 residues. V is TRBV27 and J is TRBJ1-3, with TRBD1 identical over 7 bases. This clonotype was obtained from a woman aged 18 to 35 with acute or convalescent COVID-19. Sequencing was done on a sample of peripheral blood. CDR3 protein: CASSTGVGNTIYF. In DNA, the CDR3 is TGTGCCAGTAGTACAGGGGTAGGAAACACCATATATTTT.